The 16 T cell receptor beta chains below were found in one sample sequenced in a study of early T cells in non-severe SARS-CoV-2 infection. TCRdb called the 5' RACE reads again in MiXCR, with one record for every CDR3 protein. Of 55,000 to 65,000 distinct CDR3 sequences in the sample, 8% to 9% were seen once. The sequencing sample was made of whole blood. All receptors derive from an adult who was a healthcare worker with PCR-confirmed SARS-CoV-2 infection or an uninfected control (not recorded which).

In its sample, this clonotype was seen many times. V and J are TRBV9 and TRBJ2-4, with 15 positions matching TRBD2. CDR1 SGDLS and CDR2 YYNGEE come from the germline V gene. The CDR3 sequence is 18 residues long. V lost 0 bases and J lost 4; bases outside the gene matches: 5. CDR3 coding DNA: TGTGCCAGCAGCGTAGGTCCGGGACTAGCGGGAGGTAAAAACATTCAGTACTTC. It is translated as CASSVGPGLAGGKNIQYF.

Here the CDR3 reads CSARGGSGGSYNEQFF. CDR3 sequence (DNA): TGCAGTGCTAGAGGGGGTAGCGGCGGCTCCTACAATGAGCAGTTCTTC. The chain couples TRBV20-1 to TRBJ2-1; a possible D gene is TRBD2 (6 bases). The CDR3 runs 16 residues. Trimming took 1 base from V and 0 from J, leaving 13 bases between them. CDR1 DFQATT and CDR2 SNEGSKA come from the germline V gene (reference sequence).

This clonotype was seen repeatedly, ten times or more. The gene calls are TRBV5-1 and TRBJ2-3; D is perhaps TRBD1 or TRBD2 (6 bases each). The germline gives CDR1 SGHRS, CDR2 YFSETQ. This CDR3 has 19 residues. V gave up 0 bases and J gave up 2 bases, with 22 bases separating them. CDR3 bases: TGCGCCAGCAGCTTGGTGGGGGCCGGGGGAAAGCCCCACACAGATACGCAGTATTTT. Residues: CASSLVGAGGKPHTDTQYF.

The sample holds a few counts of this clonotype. The CDR3 DNA reads TGTGCCAGCAGTTTAAGTCTAGGGTACTATGGCTACACCTTC. This sequence encodes CASSLSLGYYGYTF. V gene TRBV28 combines with J gene TRBJ1-2; D unresolved. Trimming took off 2 bases at V and 3 bases at J, with 10 bases between the two ends. Per the germline V gene, CDR1 is MDHEN and CDR2 is SYDVKM. CDR3 length: 14 amino acids.

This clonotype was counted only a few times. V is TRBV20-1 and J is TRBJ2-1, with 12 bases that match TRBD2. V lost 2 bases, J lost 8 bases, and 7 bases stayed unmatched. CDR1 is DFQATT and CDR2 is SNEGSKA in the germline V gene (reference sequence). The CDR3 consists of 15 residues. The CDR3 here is CSARPSGRAGDEQFF. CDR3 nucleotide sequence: TGCAGTGCTAGACCTAGCGGGAGGGCCGGGGATGAGCAGTTCTTC.

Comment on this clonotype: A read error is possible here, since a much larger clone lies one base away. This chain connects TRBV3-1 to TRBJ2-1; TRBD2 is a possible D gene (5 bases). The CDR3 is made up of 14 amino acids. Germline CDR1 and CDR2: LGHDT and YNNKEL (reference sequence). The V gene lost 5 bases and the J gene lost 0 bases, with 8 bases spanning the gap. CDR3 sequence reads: CASSFGSSYNEQFF. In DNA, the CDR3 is TGTGCCAGCAGCTTTGGGAGCTCCTACAATGAGCAGTTCTTC.

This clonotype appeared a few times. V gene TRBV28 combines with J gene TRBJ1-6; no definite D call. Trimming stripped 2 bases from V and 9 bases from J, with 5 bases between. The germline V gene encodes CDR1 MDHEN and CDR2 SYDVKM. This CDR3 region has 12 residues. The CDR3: CASSLIVSPLHF. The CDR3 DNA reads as TGTGCCAGCAGTTTAATAGTTTCACCCCTCCACTTT.

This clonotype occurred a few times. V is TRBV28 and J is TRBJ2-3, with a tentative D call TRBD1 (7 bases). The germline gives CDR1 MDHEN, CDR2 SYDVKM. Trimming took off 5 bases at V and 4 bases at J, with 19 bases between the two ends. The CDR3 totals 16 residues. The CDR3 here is CASSTRQGGWADTQYF. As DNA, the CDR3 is TGTGCCAGCAGTACCAGACAGGGAGGTTGGGCAGATACGCAGTATTTT.

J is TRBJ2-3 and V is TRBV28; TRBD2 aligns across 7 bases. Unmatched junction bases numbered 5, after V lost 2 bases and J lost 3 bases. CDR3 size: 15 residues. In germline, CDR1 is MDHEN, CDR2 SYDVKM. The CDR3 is CASSLGASGTDTQYF. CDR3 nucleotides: TGTGCCAGCAGTTTAGGGGCTAGCGGTACAGATACGCAGTATTTT.

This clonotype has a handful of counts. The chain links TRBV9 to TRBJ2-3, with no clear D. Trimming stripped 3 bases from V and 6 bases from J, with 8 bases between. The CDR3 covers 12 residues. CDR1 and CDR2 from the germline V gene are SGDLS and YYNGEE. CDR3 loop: CASSGLKDTQYF. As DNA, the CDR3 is TGTGCCAGCAGCGGCCTAAAGGATACGCAGTATTTT.

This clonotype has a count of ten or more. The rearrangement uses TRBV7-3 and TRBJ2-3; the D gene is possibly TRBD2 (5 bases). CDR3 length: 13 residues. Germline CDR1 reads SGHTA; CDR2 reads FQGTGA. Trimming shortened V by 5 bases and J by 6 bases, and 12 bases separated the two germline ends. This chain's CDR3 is CASSADTGDTQYF. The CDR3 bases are TGTGCCAGCAGCGCCGACACGGGGGATACGCAGTATTTT.

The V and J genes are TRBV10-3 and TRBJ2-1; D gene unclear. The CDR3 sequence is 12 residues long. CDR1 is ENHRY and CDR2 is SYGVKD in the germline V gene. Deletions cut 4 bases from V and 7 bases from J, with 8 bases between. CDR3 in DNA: TGTGCCATCAGTGGGTCCGGGAATGAGCAGTTCTTC. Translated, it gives CAISGSGNEQFF.

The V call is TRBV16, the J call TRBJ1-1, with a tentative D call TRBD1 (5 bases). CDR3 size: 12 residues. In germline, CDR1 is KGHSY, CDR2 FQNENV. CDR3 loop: CATRRGLSEAFF. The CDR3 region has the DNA TGTGCTACTCGGAGGGGACTTAGTGAAGCTTTCTTT.

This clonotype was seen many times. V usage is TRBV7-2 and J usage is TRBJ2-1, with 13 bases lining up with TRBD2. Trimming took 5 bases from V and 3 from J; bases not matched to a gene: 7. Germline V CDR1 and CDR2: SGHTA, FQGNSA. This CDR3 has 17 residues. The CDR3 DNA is TGTGCCAGCAGCACCTGGACTAGCGGGAGTTTCTACAATGAGCAGTTCTTC. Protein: CASSTWTSGSFYNEQFF.

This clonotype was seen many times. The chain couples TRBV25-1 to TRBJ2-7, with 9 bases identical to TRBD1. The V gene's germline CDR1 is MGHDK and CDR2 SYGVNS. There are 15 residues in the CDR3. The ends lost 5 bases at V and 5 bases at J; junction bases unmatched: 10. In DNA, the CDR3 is TGTGCCAGCAGTCCTCGAGGGACAGGGCCAAACGAGCAGTACTTC. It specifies CASSPRGTGPNEQYF.

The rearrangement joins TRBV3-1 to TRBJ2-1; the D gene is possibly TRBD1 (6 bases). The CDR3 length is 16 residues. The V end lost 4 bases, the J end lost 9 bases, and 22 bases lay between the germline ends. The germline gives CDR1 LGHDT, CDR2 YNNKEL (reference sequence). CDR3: CASSPGFVSFRGEQFF. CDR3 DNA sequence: TGTGCCAGCAGCCCTGGTTTTGTATCTTTCAGGGGTGAGCAGTTCTTC.